The 30 T cell receptor beta chains reported below all come from one sample, sequenced in a study of blood T cell repertoires in COVID-19. Generated by immunoSEQ multiplex PCR, the TCRdb table keeps only in-frame clones and is missing some. The repertoire holds approximately 99,000 clones, with over 65% as singletons. The sample taken for sequencing was peripheral blood. Receptor source: a woman in her thirties or forties with acute or convalescent COVID-19.

The chain recombines TRBV28 with TRBJ1-3; D gene ambiguous. Germline V CDR1 and CDR2: MDHEN, SYDVKM. The V and J ends lost 6 bases and 0 bases respectively, with 6 bases between them. The CDR3 runs 13 residues. As DNA, the CDR3 is TGTGCCAGCAGAGAGAACTCTGGAAACACCATATATTTT. It translates to CASRENSGNTIYF.

Here the CDR3 DNA reads TGTGCCAGCACCCGGACAGGGTGGGATGGCTACACCTTC. Its protein is CASTRTGWDGYTF. The chain couples TRBV2 to TRBJ1-2; TRBD1 agrees at 8 bases. CDR3 length: 13 amino acids. The V segment lost 7 bases and the J segment 6 bases; nucleotides outside the gene matches: 7. Germline lookup yields CDR1 SNHLY and CDR2 FYNNEI. The whole variable domain, remainder taken from reference TRBV2 and TRBJ1-2, is EPEVTQTPSHQVTQMGQEVILRCVPISNHLYFYWYRQILGQKVEFLVSFYNNEISEKSEIFDDQFSVERPDGSNFTLKIRSTKLEDSAMYFCASTRTGWDGYTFGSGTRLTVV.

This chain uses TRBV28 with TRBJ1-5; no definite D call. The germline gives CDR1 MDHEN, CDR2 SYDVKM. This CDR3 has 16 amino acids. V was cut by 5 bases and J by 3 bases, with 17 bases left in between. This chain's CDR3 is CASSSRFRENNQPQHF. The CDR3 DNA follows: TGTGCCAGCAGTAGCCGATTCCGGGAGAACAATCAGCCCCAGCATTTT.

This clone was seen only a few times. The CDR3 here is CASNRGQGVVGKLFF. The CDR3 nucleotides read TGTGCCAGCAACCGAGGACAGGGAGTCGTCGGGAAACTGTTTTTT. The V call is TRBV2, the J call TRBJ1-4, with 8 nucleotides matching TRBD1. Germline trimming cut 7 bases from V and 11 bases from J; bases unmatched to any gene: 15. The CDR3 has 15 residues. The V gene's germline CDR1 is SNHLY and CDR2 FYNNEI.

The chain recombines TRBV7-2 with TRBJ2-7; 7 positions match TRBD1. CDR1 is SGHTA, CDR2 FQGNSA, per germline. The CDR3 totals 15 residues. V lost 0 bases to trimming and J lost 5 bases; unmatched junction nucleotides: 7. CDR3 in amino acids: CASSLAQGGGHEQYF. CDR3 bases: TGTGCCAGCAGCTTAGCGCAAGGGGGCGGTCACGAGCAGTACTTC.

V gene TRBV4-1 combines with J gene TRBJ2-7, with 8 bases fitting TRBD2. Germline loops: CDR1 MGHRA, CDR2 YSYEKL. This CDR3 is 17 amino acids long. The V gene end was trimmed by 5 bases and the J gene end by 6 bases; junction bases not matched to a gene: 18. The CDR3 region has the DNA TGCGCCAGCAGCACGCTCCCGATGGCCGGGGGGGCGGGCGAGCAGTACTTC. It is translated as CASSTLPMAGGAGEQYF.

The chain carries TRBV4-1 and TRBJ1-1; unclear D gene. With 1 base removed from V and 0 bases from J, the gap between germline ends came to 9 bases. This CDR3 spans 15 amino acids. Germline V gene lookup returns CDR1 MGHRA and CDR2 YSYEKL. The CDR3 reads CASSQGVVMNTEAFF. As DNA, the CDR3 is TGCGCCAGCAGCCAAGGAGTTGTCATGAACACTGAAGCTTTCTTT.

V gene TRBV7-2 combines with J gene TRBJ1-2; D gene unclear. The CDR3 runs 12 residues. V dropped 3 bases and J dropped 5 bases, with 7 bases sitting between them. Germline V gene lookup returns CDR1 SGHTA and CDR2 FQGNSA. CDR3 protein: CASSLTEYGYTF. For the CDR3, the DNA is TGTGCCAGCAGCTTGACGGAGTATGGCTACACCTTC.

This chain connects TRBV24-1 to TRBJ1-2, with no clear D. Germline assignment: CDR1 KGHDR and CDR2 SFDVKD. This CDR3 has 14 amino acids. The V end lost 2 bases, the J end lost 8 bases, and 14 bases lay between the germline ends. Here the CDR3 DNA reads TGTGCCACCAGTGATTCAATTGGAACTATAGGCTACACCTTC. The encoded protein is CATSDSIGTIGYTF.

The CDR3 DNA reads TGTGCCAGCAGCTCGGACAGGGCCAGTCGGGGCTACACCTTC. Amino acids: CASSSDRASRGYTF. The V gene is TRBV6-5, the J gene TRBJ1-2; 8 bases line up with TRBD1. Trimming at V came to 6 bases and at J to 8 bases, leaving 11 bases not matched to a gene. CDR3 length: 14 amino acids. CDR1 is MNHEY, CDR2 SVGAGI, per germline.

The CDR3: CASSDTGGITGELFF. The CDR3 DNA follows: TGTGCCAGCAGTGACACAGGGGGGATTACCGGGGAGCTGTTTTTT. V gene TRBV2 combines with J gene TRBJ2-2, with 8 bases aligning to TRBD1. The CDR3 is made up of 15 amino acids. CDR1 and CDR2 from the germline V gene are SNHLY and FYNNEI. The V gene end was trimmed by 3 bases and the J gene end by 5 bases; junction bases not matched to a gene: 5.

The chain uses TRBV7-3 and TRBJ2-7; D may be TRBD2 (5 bases). The CDR3 length is 14 residues. Germline V CDR1 and CDR2: SGHTA, FQGTGA. V lost 5 bases and J lost 4, with 15 bases in between. The CDR3 region is CASSLAGGQYEQYF. CDR3 DNA sequence: TGTGCCAGCAGCCTAGCAGGCGGGCAATACGAGCAGTACTTC.

This clone was counted between two and nine times. The rearrangement joins TRBV3-1 (or the pseudogene TRBV3-2) to TRBJ2-7; 10 bases are a match to TRBD2. This CDR3 has 17 residues. Trimming took 1 base from V and 0 from J; bases not matched to a gene: 6. Germline CDR1 LGHDT, CDR2 YNNKEL (reference sequence). In nucleotides, the CDR3 is TGTGCCAGCAGCCAAGTATATAGCGGGGGGCCCTCCTACGAGCAGTACTTC. Protein product: CASSQVYSGGPSYEQYF.

Only one count was recorded for this clone. The chain has TRBV6-6 and TRBJ2-4, with TRBD1 matching over 8 bases. This CDR3 is built from 14 residues. Trimming removed 4 bases from V and 6 bases from J; junction bases left unmatched: 5. Germline CDR1 and CDR2: MNHNY and SVGAGI (reference sequence). DNA of the CDR3: TGTGCCAGCAGTTCAAACAGGGGGGCAAACATTCAGTACTTC. This sequence encodes CASSSNRGANIQYF.

A few counts support this clone. The chain joins TRBV9 to TRBJ2-3; 7 bases fit TRBD2. The CDR3 extends over 15 amino acids. CDR1 is SGDLS and CDR2 is YYNGEE in the germline V gene. After removal of 4 bases from V and 2 bases from J, the junction contained 7 bases not matched to a gene. DNA for the CDR3: TGTGCCAGCAGCATCGCTAGCGGTTCCACAGATACGCAGTATTTT. Its protein is CASSIASGSTDTQYF.

The J gene is TRBJ2-5, the V gene TRBV6-1, with 12 bases matching TRBD2. The trim removed 3 bases at V and 2 bases at J, leaving 4 bases unmatched. Germline V CDR1 and CDR2: MNHNS, SASEGT. CDR3 size: 16 residues. The CDR3 region has the DNA TGTGCCAGCAGTGATCTAGCGGGGGGGACTCAAGAGACCCAGTACTTC. This translates into CASSDLAGGTQETQYF.

This sequence joins TRBV5-1 and TRBJ2-5; D unclear. This CDR3 contains 13 residues. CDR1 is SGHRS, CDR2 YFSETQ, per germline. V was clipped by 0 bases and J by 5 bases, with 8 bases between them. CDR3 region: CASSLGGSETQYF. In DNA form, the CDR3 reads TGCGCCAGCAGCTTGGGAGGTTCCGAGACCCAGTACTTC.

This sequence joins TRBV6-5 and TRBJ2-1; D possibly corresponds to TRBD1 (6 bases). Germline-derived CDR1 and CDR2 are MNHEY and SVGAGI. The CDR3 spans 12 residues. Trimming cost V 6 bases and J 7 bases, with 10 bases left between them. CDR3 amino acids: CASRRTGNEQFF. As DNA, the CDR3 is TGTGCCAGCAGAAGAACAGGGAATGAGCAGTTCTTC.

This CDR3 is CASRQGISGANVLTF. The CDR3 DNA reads as TGCGCCAGCAGACAGGGTATCTCTGGGGCCAACGTCCTGACTTTC. This chain links TRBV5-1 with TRBJ2-6; D might be TRBD1 (6 bases). From germline, CDR1 is SGHRS and CDR2 YFSETQ. V lost 5 bases to trimming and J lost 0 bases, with 9 bases between them. This CDR3 has 15 amino acids.

The chain links TRBV5-6 to TRBJ2-7; D is undetermined. The V and J ends lost 4 bases and 2 bases respectively, with 7 bases between them. CDR3 length equals 12 residues. The germline V gene has CDR1 SGHDT and CDR2 YYEEEE. The CDR3 DNA follows: TGTGCCAGCAGCCGGGTCCCCTACGAGCAGTACTTC. Protein: CASSRVPYEQYF.

The chain is built from TRBV25-1 and TRBJ1-4; TRBD1 matches 9 bases. Trimming cost V 4 bases and J 7 bases; bases outside gene matches: 7. Germline CDR1 and CDR2: MGHDK and SYGVNS. This CDR3 contains 15 residues. CDR3 amino acids: CASSGPGQGFEKLFF. CDR3 nucleotide sequence: TGTGCCAGCAGTGGTCCGGGACAGGGTTTTGAAAAACTGTTTTTT.

This clone was detected only a few times. The J gene is TRBJ2-1, the V gene TRBV11-3, with TRBD2 matching over 9 bases. With 3 bases clipped from V and 6 bases from J, the junction kept 6 bases outside the gene matches. Germline CDR1 is SGHNT and CDR2 is YENEEA. This CDR3 comprises 15 residues. In nucleotides, the CDR3 is TGTGCCAGCAGCTTCGCTAGCGGGGCTTTCAATGAGCAGTTCTTC. Translated: CASSFASGAFNEQFF.

DNA of the CDR3: TGTGCCAGCAGTCCCGGGACTAGCGGGGGTCCCACCTTGCCTACTTTCGAGCAGTACTTC. This encodes CASSPGTSGGPTLPTFEQYF. The rearrangement links TRBV28 to TRBJ2-7, with 14 bases lining up with TRBD2. The germline CDR1 and CDR2 sequences are MDHEN and SYDVKM. The CDR3 has 20 amino acids. J gave up 6 bases and V 5 bases, and 21 bases lay outside the gene matches.

This clone came up many times. The rearrangement links TRBV5-6 to TRBJ2-2; 9 bases line up with TRBD1. From germline, CDR1 is SGHDT and CDR2 YYEEEE. The CDR3 is 16 residues long. The V and J ends lost 5 bases and 3 bases, in that order; junction bases with no gene match: 8. CDR3 region: CASSYTGGSYTGELFF. The DNA of the CDR3 is TGTGCCAGCAGTTATACAGGGGGCTCGTACACCGGGGAGCTGTTTTTT.

This chain links TRBV19 with TRBJ2-1; 11 nucleotides align to TRBD1. The CDR3 runs 14 residues. Germline V gene data show CDR1 as LNHDA and CDR2 as SQIVND (reference sequence). The ends lost 6 bases at V and 6 bases at J; junction bases unmatched: 4. In nucleotides, the CDR3 is TGTGCCAGTAGAGGGACAGGGGGAGGCAATGAGCAGTTCTTC. It is translated as CASRGTGGGNEQFF.

The genes are TRBV13 and TRBJ2-1; TRBD2 aligns across 8 bases. Per the germline V gene, CDR1 is PRHDT and CDR2 is FYEKMQ (reference sequence). The ends lost 1 base at V and 1 base at J; junction bases unmatched: 6. This CDR3 has 17 amino acids. The CDR3 loop is CASSLEASGLSYNEQFF. The CDR3 DNA reads TGTGCCAGCAGCTTAGAGGCTAGCGGGTTGTCCTACAATGAGCAGTTCTTC.

V usage is TRBV6-4 and J usage is TRBJ2-5; a weak D match, TRBD1 (6 bases). The germline V gene has CDR1 MRHNA and CDR2 SNTAGT. This CDR3 region has 16 residues. Trimming took 11 bases from V and 3 from J, leaving 25 bases between them. CDR3 sequence reads: CAPDEGDKGPKETQYF. The CDR3 DNA reads as TGTGCCCCGGATGAGGGGGACAAAGGGCCAAAAGAGACCCAGTACTTC.

This sequence joins TRBV6-6 and TRBJ2-5; 9 nucleotides align to TRBD1. The V gene end was trimmed by 3 bases and the J gene end by 5 bases; junction bases not matched to a gene: 4. This CDR3 region has 14 residues. Germline V gene data show CDR1 as MNHNY and CDR2 as SVGAGI (reference sequence). This CDR3 reads CASSYGTGRETQYF. Here the CDR3 DNA reads TGTGCCAGCAGTTATGGGACAGGGAGGGAGACCCAGTACTTC.

The chain employs TRBV5-1 and TRBJ2-3; weak D call: TRBD1 (7 bases). The CDR3 covers 16 residues. Trimming stripped 0 bases from V and 2 bases from J, with 13 bases between. CDR1 is SGHRS, CDR2 YFSETQ, per germline. CDR3 nucleotide sequence: TGCGCCAGCAGCTTGGAGGCCAGGGGGGCCACAGATACGCAGTATTTT. Its protein is CASSLEARGATDTQYF.

The table lists this clone with a few counts. This chain links TRBV5-1 with TRBJ1-2; perhaps TRBD1 as D (5 bases). This CDR3 contains 14 residues. Germline V gene sequence: CDR1 SGHRS, CDR2 YFSETQ. Trimming took off 0 bases at V and 4 bases at J, with 10 bases between the two ends. The CDR3 region is CASSLEGGTYGYTF. The CDR3 DNA reads as TGCGCCAGCAGCTTGGAGGGAGGGACCTATGGCTACACCTTC. Full variable domain (remainder filled in from reference TRBV5-1 and TRBJ1-2): KAGVTQTPRYLIKTRGQQVTLSCSPISGHRSVSWYQQTPGQGLQFLFEYFSETQRNKGNFPGRFSGRQFSNSRSEMNVSTLELGDSALYLCASSLEGGTYGYTFGSGTRLTVV.